One T cell receptor (beta chain) is described in this entry. These data are taken from a study of vaccination and CD4 T cells after COVID-19. As to time point: late sampling 161 to 241 days after vaccination in a few convalescent patients. Via MiXCR, TCRdb re-called the PCR reads, giving one row per CDR3 protein. The table lists some 40,000 distinct CDR3 sequences, around 33% of them singletons, with 4.5% to 7% in the top ten. The CDR3 is 13 residues long. The V and J ends lost 3 bases and 8 bases respectively, with 12 bases between them. CDR1 and CDR2 (germline): ENHRY, SYGVKD. Specimen: CD4+ T cells from blood, collected about 7 months after SARS-CoV-2 vaccination. The source of this sequence is a human donor who had recovered from COVID-19. The chain recombines TRBV10-3 with TRBJ2-3; D is possibly TRBD2 (6 bases). The DNA of the CDR3 is TGTGCCATCAGTGAATACGTACTAGCTACGCAGTATTTT. Translation: CAISEYVLATQYF.